Included here is one TCR beta chain sequence, with context. The antigen remains unidentified. The data were produced by immunoSEQ multiplex PCR, yet TCRdb's version contains in-frame clones alone and is incomplete. The profile covers approximately 20,000 clones, with around nine tenths appearing a single time and about 6% taken by the ten largest. The data derive from a study of lymphopenia after photon versus proton radiotherapy. General observations from the study: Only patients who died were analyzed for survival; proton advantage is unproven. Proton therapy kept repertoires fairly stable, unlike photons, which gained effector/memory cells. After the lymphocyte nadir, photon-treated repertoires showed oligoclonal expansion, especially of CD8+ Temra cells.

In germline, CDR1 is SGHTA, CDR2 FQGNSA. The CDR3 loop spans 13 amino acids. The V gene lost 1 base and the J gene lost 9 bases, with 12 bases spanning the gap. This sample comprised peripheral blood, obtained from a patient treated with photon-based radiotherapy. This clonotype originated in a man aged 60 to 69 with pancreatic cancer. The chain links TRBV7-2 to TRBJ2-5; D might be TRBD1 (6 bases). CDR3 DNA: TGTGCCAGCAGCTTAGTTTTGGGGGCTTCCCAGTACTTC. It is translated as CASSLVLGASQYF.